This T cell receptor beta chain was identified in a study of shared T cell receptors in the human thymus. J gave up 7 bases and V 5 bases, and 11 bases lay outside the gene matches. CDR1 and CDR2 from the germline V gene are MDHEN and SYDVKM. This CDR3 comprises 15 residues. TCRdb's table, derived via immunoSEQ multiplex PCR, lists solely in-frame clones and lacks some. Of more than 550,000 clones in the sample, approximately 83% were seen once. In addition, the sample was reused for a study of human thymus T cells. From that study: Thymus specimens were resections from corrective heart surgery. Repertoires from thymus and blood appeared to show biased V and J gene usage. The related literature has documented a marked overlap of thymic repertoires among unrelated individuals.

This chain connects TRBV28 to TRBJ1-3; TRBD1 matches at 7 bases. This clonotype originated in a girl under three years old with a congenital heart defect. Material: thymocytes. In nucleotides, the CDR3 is TGTGCCAGCAGTATGTCGACAGGGCGTGCGAACACCATATATTTT. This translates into CASSMSTGRANTIYF.